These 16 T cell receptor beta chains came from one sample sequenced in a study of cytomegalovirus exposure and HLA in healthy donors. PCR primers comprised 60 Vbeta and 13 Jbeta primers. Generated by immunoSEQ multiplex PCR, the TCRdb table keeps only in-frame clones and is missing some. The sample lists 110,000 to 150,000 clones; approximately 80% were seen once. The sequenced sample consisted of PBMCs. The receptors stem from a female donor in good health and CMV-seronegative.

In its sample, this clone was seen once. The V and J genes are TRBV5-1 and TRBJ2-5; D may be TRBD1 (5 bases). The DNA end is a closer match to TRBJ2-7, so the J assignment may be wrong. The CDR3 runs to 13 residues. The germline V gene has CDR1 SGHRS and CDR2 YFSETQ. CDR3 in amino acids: CASSLTGSYEQYF. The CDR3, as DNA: TGCGCCAGCAGCTTGACAGGATCCTACGAGCAGTACTTC.

The CDR3 loop is CASSFGTSRGEQFF. The CDR3 region has the DNA TGTGCCAGCAGTTTCGGGACTAGTCGGGGTGAGCAGTTCTTC. The chain employs TRBV28 and TRBJ2-1, with 8 bases that match TRBD2. Trimming removed 3 bases from V and 9 bases from J; junction bases left unmatched: 7. This CDR3 contains 14 residues. From germline, CDR1 is MDHEN and CDR2 SYDVKM.

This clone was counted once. As DNA, the CDR3 is TGTGCCAGCAGCTCTACCGGGGCTAGCGGGAGCGGCTACAATGAGCAGTTCTTC. This codes for CASSSTGASGSGYNEQFF. The chain links TRBV7-9 to TRBJ2-1; 10 bases agree with TRBD2. Trimming removed 4 bases from V and 3 bases from J; junction bases left unmatched: 12. This CDR3 has 18 residues. In germline, CDR1 is SEHNR, CDR2 FQNEAQ (reference sequence).

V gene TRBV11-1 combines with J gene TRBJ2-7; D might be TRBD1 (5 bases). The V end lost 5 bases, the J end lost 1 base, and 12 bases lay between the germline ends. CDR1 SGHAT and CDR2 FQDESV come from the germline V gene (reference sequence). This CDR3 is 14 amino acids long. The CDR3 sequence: CASSQRQTSYEQYF. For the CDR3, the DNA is TGTGCCAGCAGCCAACGACAGACTTCCTACGAGCAGTACTTC.

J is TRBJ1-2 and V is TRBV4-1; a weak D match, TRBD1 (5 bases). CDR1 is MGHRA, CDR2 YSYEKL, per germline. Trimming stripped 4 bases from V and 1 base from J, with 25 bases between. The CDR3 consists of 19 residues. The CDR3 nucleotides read TGCGCCAGCAGCCCCCCCCAATCCACCGACAGCCTATATAACTATGGCTACACCTTC. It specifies CASSPPQSTDSLYNYGYTF.

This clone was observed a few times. The DNA for the CDR3 is TGTGCCAGCAGACCCAGACAGGGAGGGAACACTGAAGCTTTCTTT. It yields the protein CASRPRQGGNTEAFF. The genes are TRBV6-5 and TRBJ1-1, with 7 bases lining up with TRBD1. V was clipped by 6 bases and J by 1 base; unmatched bases: 8. This CDR3 region has 15 residues. Germline assignment: CDR1 MNHEY and CDR2 SVGAGI.

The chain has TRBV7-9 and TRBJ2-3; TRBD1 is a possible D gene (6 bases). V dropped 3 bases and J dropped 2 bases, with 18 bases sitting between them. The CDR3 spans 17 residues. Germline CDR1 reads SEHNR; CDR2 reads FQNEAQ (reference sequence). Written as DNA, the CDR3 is TGTGCCAGCAGCTTCCCCACAGGGCCCAACTTCACAGATACGCAGTATTTT. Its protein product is CASSFPTGPNFTDTQYF. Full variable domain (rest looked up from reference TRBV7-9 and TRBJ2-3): DTGVSQNPRHKITKRGQNVTFRCDPISEHNRLYWYRQTLGQGPEFLTYFQNEAQLEKSRLLSDRFSAERPKGSFSTLEIQRTEQGDSAMYLCASSFPTGPNFTDTQYFGPGTRLTVL.

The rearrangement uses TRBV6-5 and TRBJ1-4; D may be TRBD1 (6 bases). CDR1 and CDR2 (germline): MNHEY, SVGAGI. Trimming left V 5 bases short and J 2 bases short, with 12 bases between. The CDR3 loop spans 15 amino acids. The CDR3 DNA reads TGTGCCAGCAGTCCCCGGGGGGCGACTAATGAAAAACTGTTTTTT. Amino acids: CASSPRGATNEKLFF.

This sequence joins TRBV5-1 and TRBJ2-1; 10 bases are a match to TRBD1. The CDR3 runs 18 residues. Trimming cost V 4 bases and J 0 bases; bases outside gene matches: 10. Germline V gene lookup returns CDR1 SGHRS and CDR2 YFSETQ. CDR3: CASSLRGQGPSSYNEQFF. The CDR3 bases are TGCGCCAGCAGCCTGAGGGGACAGGGGCCGAGCTCCTACAATGAGCAGTTCTTC.

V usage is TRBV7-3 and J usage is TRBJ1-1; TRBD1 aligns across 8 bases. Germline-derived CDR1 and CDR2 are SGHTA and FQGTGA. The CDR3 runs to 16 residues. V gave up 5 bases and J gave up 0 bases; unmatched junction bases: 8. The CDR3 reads CASSDRQGIMNTEAFF. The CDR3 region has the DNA TGTGCCAGCAGCGACCGACAGGGGATAATGAACACTGAAGCTTTCTTT.

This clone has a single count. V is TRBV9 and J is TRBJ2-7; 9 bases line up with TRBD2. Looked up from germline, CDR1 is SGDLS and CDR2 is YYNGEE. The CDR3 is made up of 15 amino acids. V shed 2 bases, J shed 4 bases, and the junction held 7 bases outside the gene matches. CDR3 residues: CASSVIAGEGYEQYF. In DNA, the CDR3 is TGTGCCAGCAGCGTTATAGCGGGAGAGGGGTACGAGCAGTACTTC. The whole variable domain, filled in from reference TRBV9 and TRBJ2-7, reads DSGVTQTPKHLITATGQRVTLRCSPRSGDLSVYWYQQSLDQGLQFLIQYYNGEERAKGNILERFSAQQFPDLHSELNLSSLELGDSALYFCASSVIAGEGYEQYFGPGTRLTVT.

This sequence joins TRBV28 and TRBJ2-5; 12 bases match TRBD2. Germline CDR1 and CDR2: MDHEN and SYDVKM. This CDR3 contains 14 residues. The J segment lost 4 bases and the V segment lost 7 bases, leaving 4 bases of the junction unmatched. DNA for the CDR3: TGTGCCAGCAATGGACTAGCGGGGTTAGAGACCCAGTACTTC. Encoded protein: CASNGLAGLETQYF.

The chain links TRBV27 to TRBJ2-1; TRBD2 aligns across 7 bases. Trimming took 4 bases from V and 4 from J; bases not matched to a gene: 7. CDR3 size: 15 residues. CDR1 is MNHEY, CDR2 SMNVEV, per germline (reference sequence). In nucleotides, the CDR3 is TGTGCCAGCAGTTCCCCGGGACTACAATACAATGAGCAGTTCTTC. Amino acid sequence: CASSSPGLQYNEQFF.

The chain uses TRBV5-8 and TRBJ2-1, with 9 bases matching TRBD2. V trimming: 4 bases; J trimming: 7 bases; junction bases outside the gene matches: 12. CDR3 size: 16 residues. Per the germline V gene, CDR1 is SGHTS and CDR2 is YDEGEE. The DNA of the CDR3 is TGTGCCAGCAGCCGGGGGGTAGCGGGAGTTTTAAATGAGCAGTTCTTC. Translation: CASSRGVAGVLNEQFF. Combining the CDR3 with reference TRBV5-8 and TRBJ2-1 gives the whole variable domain EAGVTQSPTHLIKTRGQQATLRCSPISGHTSVYWYQQALGLGLQFLLWYDEGEERNRGNFPPRFSGRQFPNYSSELNVNALELEDSALYLCASSRGVAGVLNEQFFGPGTRLTVL.

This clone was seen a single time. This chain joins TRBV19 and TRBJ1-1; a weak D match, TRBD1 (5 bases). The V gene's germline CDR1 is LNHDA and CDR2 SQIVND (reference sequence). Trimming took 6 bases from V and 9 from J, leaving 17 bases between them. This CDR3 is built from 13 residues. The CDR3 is CASRTRPGAKAFF. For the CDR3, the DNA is TGTGCCAGTAGGACTAGACCCGGGGCTAAAGCTTTCTTT. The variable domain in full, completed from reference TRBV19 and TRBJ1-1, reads DGGITQSPKYLFRKEGQNVTLSCEQNLNHDAMYWYRQDPGQGLRLIYYSQIVNDFQKGDIAEGYSVSREKKESFPLTVTSAQKNPTAFYLCASRTRPGAKAFFGQGTRLTVV.

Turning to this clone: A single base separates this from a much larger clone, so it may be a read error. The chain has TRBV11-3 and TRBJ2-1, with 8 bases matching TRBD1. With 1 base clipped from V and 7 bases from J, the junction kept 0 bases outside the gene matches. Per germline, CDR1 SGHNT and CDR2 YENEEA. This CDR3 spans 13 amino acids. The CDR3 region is CASSLGQGNEQFF. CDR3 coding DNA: TGTGCCAGCAGCTTAGGACAGGGGAATGAGCAGTTCTTC.